Listed here are 14 T cell receptor beta chains from one sample, sequenced in a study of beta chain features in type 1 diabetes. As every portion of the isolated RNA was reverse transcribed, the sequencing read expressed TCRB transcripts. Libraries were prepared by immunoSEQ multiplex PCR; TCRdb keeps only in-frame clonotypes and omits some of them. The profile covers under 800,000 clones, with roughly a sixth appearing a single time and around 0.095% taken by the ten largest. Sequenced input: naive CD4+ T cells from blood. The receptor source for this set is a man younger than 35 in good health.

Only a few counts were recorded for this clone. This chain's CDR3 is CASSLGAASTDTQYF. The CDR3, as DNA: TGCGCCAGCAGCTTGGGGGCGGCTAGCACAGATACGCAGTATTTT. The V call is TRBV5-1, the J call TRBJ2-3, with D hard to call. Trimming cost V 0 bases and J 0 bases, with 8 bases left between them. Germline V gene data show CDR1 as SGHRS and CDR2 as YFSETQ. This CDR3 spans 15 amino acids.

The CDR3 coding sequence is TGTGCCAGCAGCCATAACCGCGTGTCTCGGGGACATGAAGCTTTCTTT. Protein: CASSHNRVSRGHEAFF. The chain employs TRBV7-2 and TRBJ1-1; D possibly corresponds to TRBD1 (6 bases). V lost 5 bases, J lost 7 bases, and 23 bases lay in between. Germline lookup yields CDR1 SGHTA and CDR2 FQGNSA. There are 16 residues in the CDR3.

This clone occurred a few times. V and J are TRBV7-3 and TRBJ2-3; D perhaps matches TRBD2 (6 bases). Trimming shortened V by 3 bases and J by 4 bases, and 8 bases separated the two germline ends. Germline lookup yields CDR1 SGHTA and CDR2 FQGTGA. The CDR3 length is 13 residues. CDR3 bases: TGTGCCAGCAGCTTGGGACTCCCAGATACGCAGTATTTT. Its translation: CASSLGLPDTQYF.

This clone was picked up a small number of times. The V call is TRBV6-5, the J call TRBJ2-3; D is unresolved. The CDR3 totals 13 residues. V lost 6 bases and J 10 bases, leaving 17 bases between the germline ends. Germline values: CDR1 MNHEY, CDR2 SVGAGI. The CDR3 loop reads CASSRVKGDSQYF. The CDR3 DNA follows: TGTGCCAGCAGCCGTGTCAAGGGTGATTCGCAGTATTTT.

The V and J genes are TRBV20-1 and TRBJ1-2; D perhaps matches TRBD1 (5 bases). The germline V gene has CDR1 DFQATT and CDR2 SNEGSKA (reference sequence). V lost 5 bases to trimming and J lost 8 bases, with 12 bases between them. CDR3 size: 11 residues. CDR3 bases: TGCAGTGCTGGGCAGGGAGGGGGCTACACCTTC. Protein: CSAGQGGGYTF.

This clone was seen only a few times. The chain recombines TRBV5-1 with TRBJ1-2; 9 bases are a match to TRBD1. This CDR3 has 16 amino acids. CDR1 and CDR2 (germline): SGHRS, YFSETQ. The V segment lost 0 bases and the J segment 4 bases; nucleotides outside the gene matches: 7. The CDR3 DNA reads TGCGCCAGCAGCTTGGGAGGGACAGGGCAAACCTATGGCTACACCTTC. As protein: CASSLGGTGQTYGYTF.

This clone was seen a handful of times. The chain couples TRBV10-3 to TRBJ2-7, with 7 positions matching TRBD2. The J segment lost 2 bases and the V segment lost 6 bases, leaving 4 bases of the junction unmatched. There are 13 residues in the CDR3. Germline V gene data show CDR1 as ENHRY and CDR2 as SYGVKD. The CDR3 loop is CAIRREGPYEQYF. CDR3 coding DNA: TGTGCCATCAGGAGGGAGGGACCCTACGAGCAGTACTTC.

This clone turned up a few times. The chain combines TRBV19 with TRBJ2-1; TRBD2 agrees at 12 bases. The CDR3 contains 15 residues. Germline CDR1 reads LNHDA; CDR2 reads SQIVND (reference sequence). The trim removed 7 bases at V and 7 bases at J, leaving 8 bases unmatched. The CDR3 region is CASKGLAGSGNEQFF. Here the CDR3 DNA reads TGTGCCAGTAAAGGACTAGCGGGATCGGGGAATGAGCAGTTCTTC.

The chain has TRBV7-2 and TRBJ1-2; the D gene is possibly TRBD1 (5 bases). The V end lost 2 bases, the J end lost 8 bases, and 15 bases lay between the germline ends. Germline V gene data show CDR1 as SGHTA and CDR2 as FQGNSA. This CDR3 spans 14 amino acids. The CDR3 here is CASSLLGRALGYTF. The CDR3 DNA reads as TGTGCCAGCAGCTTACTCGGCAGGGCCCTCGGCTACACCTTC.

This clone was seen a few times. This rearrangement joins TRBV4-3 to TRBJ1-2; perhaps TRBD1 as D (5 bases). The CDR3 has 14 residues. CDR1 LGHNA and CDR2 YSLEER come from the germline V gene. Trimming removed 1 base from V and 0 bases from J, with 6 bases in between. For the CDR3, the DNA is TGCGCCAGCAGCCAAGCGACAGCTAACTATGGCTACACCTTC. Protein: CASSQATANYGYTF.

The genes are TRBV4-2 and TRBJ2-3; D not resolved. The ends were cut back, 1 base at V and 6 bases at J, with 14 bases in the middle. The CDR3 extends over 15 amino acids. CDR1 and CDR2 (germline): LGHNA, YNFKEQ. CDR3 sequence (DNA): TGTGCCAGCAGCCAAGTAGAGGAAAGGGCGGATACGCAGTATTTT. It encodes CASSQVEERADTQYF.

The V call is TRBV29-1, the J call TRBJ2-7; 7 bases line up with TRBD1. This CDR3 region has 13 residues. The V gene's germline CDR1 is SQVTM and CDR2 ANQGSEA. V shed 1 base and J 4 bases; nucleotides not matched to a gene: 4. Here the CDR3 reads CSVEGRGMYEQYF. In nucleotides, the CDR3 is TGCAGCGTTGAAGGCAGGGGGATGTACGAGCAGTACTTC.

This clone was counted between two and nine times. The CDR3 loop reads CASRRKATEAFF. The CDR3 DNA follows: TGCGCCAGCAGGCGGAAGGCCACTGAAGCTTTCTTT. The genes are TRBV5-1 and TRBJ1-1, with D hard to call. Germline CDR1 is SGHRS and CDR2 is YFSETQ. This CDR3 contains 12 residues. Trimming cost V 5 bases and J 4 bases, with 9 bases left between them.

The CDR3 reads CASSRAGGQRTEAFF. For the CDR3, the DNA is TGTGCCAGCTCACGGGCAGGGGGCCAGCGGACTGAAGCTTTCTTT. V gene TRBV18 combines with J gene TRBJ1-1, with TRBD1 matching over 8 bases. The CDR3 extends over 15 amino acids. Trimming took 4 bases from V and 5 from J; bases not matched to a gene: 9. Germline V gene data show CDR1 as KGHSH and CDR2 as LQKENI.